This entry lists 13 T cell receptor beta chains sequenced from one sample in a study of T-cell reconstitution after alpha-beta-depleted transplantation in children. A library of TCRbeta sequences, prepared with unique molecular identifiers, was generated. TCRdb analysed the PCR reads with MiXCR anew, one entry per CDR3 protein. Among just under 350,000 distinct CDR3 sequences listed, 15% to 20% were seen once. The specimen comprised PBMCs, mostly from graft donor cells, sampled 360 days after TCRalphabeta/CD19-depleted stem cell transplant. The receptor source for this set is a male patient aged 2 to 9 who had a stem cell transplant for acute lymphoblastic leukemia, so the T cells may come from the graft donor.

This clonotype has ten or more counts. This chain connects TRBV12-3 or TRBV12-4 to TRBJ2-7; D is perhaps TRBD2 (5 bases). Trimming removed 3 bases at V and 4 bases at J, with 7 bases between. This CDR3 is built from 12 residues. DNA for the CDR3: TGTGCCAGCAGTTTGAGGGTTTACGAGCAGTACTTC. It is translated as CASSLRVYEQYF.

There are a few counts of this clonotype. The chain links TRBV6-6 to TRBJ2-1; no clear D. CDR1 and CDR2 from the germline V gene are MNHNY and SVGAGI (reference sequence). V gave up 4 bases and J gave up 6 bases, with 7 bases separating them. This CDR3 has 12 residues. DNA for the CDR3: TGTGCCAGCAGTTCCCCGAGCAATGAGCAGTTCTTC. Amino acid sequence: CASSSPSNEQFF.

The rearrangement links TRBV5-1 to TRBJ2-7, with 10 nucleotides matching TRBD2. J was trimmed by 2 bases and V by 4 bases; bases with no gene match: 6. The CDR3 covers 15 residues. In germline, CDR1 is SGHRS, CDR2 YFSETQ. The CDR3, as DNA: TGCGCCAGCAGCAGGGGACTAGCGCCCGCCTACGAGCAGTACTTC. Translation: CASSRGLAPAYEQYF. The variable domain in full, with the rest retrieved from reference TRBV5-1 and TRBJ2-7, is KAGVTQTPRYLIKTRGQQVTLSCSPISGHRSVSWYQQTPGQGLQFLFEYFSETQRNKGNFPGRFSGRQFSNSRSEMNVSTLELGDSALYLCASSRGLAPAYEQYFGPGTRLTVT.

This CDR3 is CASSLRTGGRNEQFF. CDR3 DNA: TGTGCCAGCAGCTTGAGGACAGGGGGCAGGAATGAGCAGTTCTTC. The rearrangement links TRBV5-4 to TRBJ2-1, with 11 bases matching TRBD1. The V segment lost 1 base and the J segment 7 bases; nucleotides outside the gene matches: 4. This CDR3 is 15 amino acids long. Germline lookup yields CDR1 SGHNT and CDR2 YYREEE (reference sequence).

The rearrangement joins TRBV12-3 or TRBV12-4 to TRBJ1-1; D is unclear. V was trimmed by 5 bases and J by 1 base, leaving 11 bases between them. The CDR3 totals 14 residues. The CDR3 region is CASSARRWNTEAFF. DNA of the CDR3: TGTGCCAGCAGTGCTCGACGGTGGAACACTGAAGCTTTCTTT.

The rearrangement uses TRBV5-1 and TRBJ2-7, with TRBD2 matching over 7 bases. J was trimmed by 7 bases and V by 1 base; bases with no gene match: 8. CDR1 SGHRS and CDR2 YFSETQ come from the germline V gene. The CDR3 contains 14 residues. CDR3 nucleotides: TGCGCCAGCAGCTTGCATCGGGAGGCGATGGAGCAGTACTTC. This translates into CASSLHREAMEQYF. The entire variable domain, with the rest obtained from reference TRBV5-1 and TRBJ2-7, is as follows: KAGVTQTPRYLIKTRGQQVTLSCSPISGHRSVSWYQQTPGQGLQFLFEYFSETQRNKGNFPGRFSGRQFSNSRSEMNVSTLELGDSALYLCASSLHREAMEQYFGPGTRLTVT.

This clonotype was picked up many times. J is TRBJ2-7 and V is TRBV4-3; D not resolved. V was cut by 0 bases and J by 1 base, with 10 bases left in between. The CDR3 sequence is 15 residues long. Germline values: CDR1 LGHNA, CDR2 YSLEER. The CDR3 loop is CASSQDKTPSYEQYF. The CDR3 nucleotides are TGCGCCAGCAGCCAAGATAAGACACCATCCTACGAGCAGTACTTC.

This chain joins TRBV4-3 and TRBJ2-1; TRBD2 aligns across 15 bases. Germline loops: CDR1 LGHNA, CDR2 YSLEER. This CDR3 has 16 residues. J gave up 10 bases and V 3 bases, and 7 bases lay outside the gene matches. CDR3: CASSHPGLAGGGEQFF. In nucleotides, the CDR3 is TGCGCCAGCAGCCACCCGGGACTAGCGGGAGGTGGGGAGCAGTTCTTC.

The CDR3 bases are TGTGCCAGCAGCTTATCTGCAGGGGTGGAAGCTTTCTTT. This translates into CASSLSAGVEAFF. The J gene is TRBJ1-1, the V gene TRBV7-6; D might be TRBD1 (6 bases). The CDR3 is 13 residues long. The V end was cut by 2 bases, the J end by 8 bases, with 12 bases between. In germline, CDR1 is SGHVS, CDR2 FNYEAQ.

This rearrangement joins TRBV7-2 to TRBJ2-3; D possibly corresponds to TRBD2 (6 bases). Germline V lookup: CDR1 SGHTA, CDR2 FQGNSA. With 5 bases removed from V and 10 bases from J, the gap between germline ends came to 16 bases. The CDR3 has 13 amino acids. This chain's CDR3 is CASSPPLAGPQYF. Written as DNA, the CDR3 is TGTGCCAGCAGCCCCCCTTTGGCGGGACCGCAGTATTTT.

The chain recombines TRBV7-2 with TRBJ1-1; D unresolved. V lost 4 bases, J lost 5 bases, and 5 bases lay in between. This CDR3 region has 11 residues. Per the germline V gene, CDR1 is SGHTA and CDR2 is FQGNSA. CDR3 amino acids: CASSSRTEAFF. In DNA, the CDR3 is TGTGCCAGCAGCTCACGGACTGAAGCTTTCTTT.

This chain connects TRBV20-1 to TRBJ2-1; possibly TRBD1 or TRBD2 for D (5 bases each). With 0 bases removed from V and 5 bases from J, the gap between germline ends came to 17 bases. Germline CDR1 DFQATT, CDR2 SNEGSKA (reference sequence). This CDR3 has 16 amino acids. CDR3 in amino acids: CSARDSGAGKNNEQFF. The CDR3 nucleotides are TGCAGTGCTAGAGATTCCGGGGCCGGTAAAAACAATGAGCAGTTCTTC.

The chain uses TRBV5-1 and TRBJ2-3, with 8 positions matching TRBD1. CDR1 is SGHRS and CDR2 is YFSETQ in the germline V gene. J lost 2 bases, V lost 4 bases, and 21 bases had no gene match. This CDR3 is 20 amino acids long. The CDR3 region is CASSTRTGNLPAAATDTQYF. As DNA, the CDR3 is TGCGCCAGCAGCACCCGGACAGGGAATCTTCCAGCGGCGGCCACAGATACGCAGTATTTT.